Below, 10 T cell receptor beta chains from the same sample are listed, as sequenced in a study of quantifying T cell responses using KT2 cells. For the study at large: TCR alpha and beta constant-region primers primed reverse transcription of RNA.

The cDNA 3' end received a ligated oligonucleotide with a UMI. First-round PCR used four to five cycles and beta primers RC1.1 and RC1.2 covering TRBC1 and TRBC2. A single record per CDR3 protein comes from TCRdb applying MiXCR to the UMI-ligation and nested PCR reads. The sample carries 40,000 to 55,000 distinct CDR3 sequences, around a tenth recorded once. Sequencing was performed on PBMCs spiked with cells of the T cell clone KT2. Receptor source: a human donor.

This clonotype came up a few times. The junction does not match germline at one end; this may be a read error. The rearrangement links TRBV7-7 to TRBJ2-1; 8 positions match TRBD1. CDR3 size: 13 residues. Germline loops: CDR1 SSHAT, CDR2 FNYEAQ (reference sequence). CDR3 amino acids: CASSPDRGAEQFF. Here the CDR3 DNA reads TGTGCTAGCAGCCCCGACAGGGGAGCTGAGCAGTTCTTC.

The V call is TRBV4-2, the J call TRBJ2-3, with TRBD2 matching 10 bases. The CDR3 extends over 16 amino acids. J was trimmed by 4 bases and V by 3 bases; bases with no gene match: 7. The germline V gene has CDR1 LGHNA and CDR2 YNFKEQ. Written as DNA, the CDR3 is TGTGCCAGCAGCCAGATAAGCGGGAGGGATCCAGATACGCAGTATTTT. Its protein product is CASSQISGRDPDTQYF.

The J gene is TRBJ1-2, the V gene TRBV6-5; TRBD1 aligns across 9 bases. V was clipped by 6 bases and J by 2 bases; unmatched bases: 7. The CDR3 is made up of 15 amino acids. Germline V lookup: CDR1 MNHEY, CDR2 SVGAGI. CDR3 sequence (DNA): TGTGCCAGCAGGACCACAGGGGGCGGAAACTATGGCTACACCTTC. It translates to CASRTTGGGNYGYTF.

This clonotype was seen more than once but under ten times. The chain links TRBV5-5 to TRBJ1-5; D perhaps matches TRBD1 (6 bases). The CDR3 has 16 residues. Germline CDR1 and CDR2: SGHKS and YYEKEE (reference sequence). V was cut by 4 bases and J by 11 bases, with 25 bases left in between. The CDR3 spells CASSPDETGSGVAQHF. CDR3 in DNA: TGTGCCAGCAGCCCGGACGAAACAGGGTCGGGGGTGGCCCAGCATTTT.

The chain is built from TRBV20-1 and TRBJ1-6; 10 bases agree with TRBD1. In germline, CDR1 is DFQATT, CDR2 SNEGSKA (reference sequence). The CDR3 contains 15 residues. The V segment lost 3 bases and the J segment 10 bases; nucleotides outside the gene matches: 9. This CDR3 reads CSASGTGTGVSPLHF. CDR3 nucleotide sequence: TGCAGTGCTAGTGGGACCGGGACAGGGGTATCACCCCTCCACTTT.

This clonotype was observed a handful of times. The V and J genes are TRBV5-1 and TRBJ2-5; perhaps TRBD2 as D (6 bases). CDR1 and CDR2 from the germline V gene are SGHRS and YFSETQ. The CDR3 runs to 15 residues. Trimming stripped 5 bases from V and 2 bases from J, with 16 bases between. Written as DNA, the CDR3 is TGCGCCAGCAGATCCGTTCGAGGAGGGCAAGAGACCCAGTACTTC. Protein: CASRSVRGGQETQYF.

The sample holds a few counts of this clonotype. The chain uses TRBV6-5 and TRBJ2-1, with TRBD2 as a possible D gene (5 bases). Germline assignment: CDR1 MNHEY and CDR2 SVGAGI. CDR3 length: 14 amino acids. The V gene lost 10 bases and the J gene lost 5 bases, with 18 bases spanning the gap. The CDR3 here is CATLPGRAHNEQFF. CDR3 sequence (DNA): TGTGCCACTCTCCCCGGGCGGGCCCACAATGAGCAGTTCTTC.

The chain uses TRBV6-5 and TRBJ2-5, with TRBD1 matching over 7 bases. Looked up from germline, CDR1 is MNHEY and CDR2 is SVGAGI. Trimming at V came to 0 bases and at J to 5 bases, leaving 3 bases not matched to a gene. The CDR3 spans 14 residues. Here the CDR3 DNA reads TGTGCCAGCAGTTACTCGAACAGGGGTGAGACCCAGTACTTC. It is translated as CASSYSNRGETQYF.

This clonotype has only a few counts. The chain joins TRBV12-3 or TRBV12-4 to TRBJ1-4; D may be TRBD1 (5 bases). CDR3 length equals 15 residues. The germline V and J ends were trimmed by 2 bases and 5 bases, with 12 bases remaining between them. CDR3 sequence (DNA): TGTGCCAGCAGTTTATCGGACAATCGAAATGAAAAACTGTTTTTT. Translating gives CASSLSDNRNEKLFF.

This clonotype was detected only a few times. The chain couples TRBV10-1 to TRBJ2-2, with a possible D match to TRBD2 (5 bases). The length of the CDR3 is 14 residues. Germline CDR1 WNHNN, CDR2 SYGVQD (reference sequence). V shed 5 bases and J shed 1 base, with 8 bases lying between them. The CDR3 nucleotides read TGCGCCAGCAGTTGGGAGAAGAACACCGGGGAGCTGTTTTTT. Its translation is CASSWEKNTGELFF.